This is a list of T cell receptor beta chains from one sample in a study of blood T cells in healthy people across ages. A single record per CDR3 protein comes from TCRdb applying MiXCR to the 5' RACE reads. Seen here are some 700,000 distinct CDR3 sequences, 22% observed once, and the top ten hold around 21%. Sequencing was done on a sample of blood. These receptor sequences come from a man between 65 and 85 years old in good health. Each CDR3 is given with its conserved first and last residue. The D gene is left open where the match is weak. Not every row has a clone size; where given, it reads once, few, many or a size class.

j_call	clone_size	d_call	v_call	cdr3_nt	cdr3_aa
TRBJ2-5	.	TRBD2	TRBV5-1	TGCGCCAGCAGCTTGGATGGCGGGGGGTTACAAGAGACCCAGTACTTC	CASSLDGGGLQETQYF
TRBJ1-5	few	.	TRBV27	TGTGCCAGCAAGGGTGGCAGCAATCAGCCCCAGCATTTT	CASKGGSNQPQHF
TRBJ2-3	many	TRBD2	TRBV7-7	TGTGCCAGCAGCTTCTCCCGCCGACTAGCGGGAGCAGATGCAGATACGCAGTATTTT	CASSFSRRLAGADADTQYF
TRBJ2-3	.	.	TRBV21-1	TGTGCCAGCAGCAAAGGGACTAGCCAACGCACAGATACGCAGTATTTT	CASSKGTSQRTDTQYF
TRBJ1-1	.	.	TRBV4-3	TGCGCCAGCAGCCAAGATGGGTTTGGCACTGAAGCTTTCTTT	CASSQDGFGTEAFF
TRBJ2-3	.	TRBD1	TRBV11-2	TGTGCCAGCAGCTTAGTTAGCCCCGGACAGGGGCCAGATACGCAGTATTTT	CASSLVSPGQGPDTQYF
TRBJ2-1	few	.	TRBV20-1	TGCAGTGCTAGAAAAACTAGAAGTGAGCAGTTCTTC	CSARKTRSEQFF
TRBJ1-2	few	.	TRBV7-2	TGTGCCAGCAGGCCACGAACGGAGGGTCGGGGCTACACCTTC	CASRPRTEGRGYTF
TRBJ1-2	few	TRBD1	TRBV12-3/TRBV12-4	TGTGCCAGCAGTTTATTCGCAGGGGGAAACTATGGCTACACCTTC	CASSLFAGGNYGYTF
TRBJ2-1	few	.	TRBV3-1	TGTGCCAGCAGCCAAGGCCCTACAGGGTCCTACAATGAGCAGTTCTTC	CASSQGPTGSYNEQFF
TRBJ1-2	.	TRBD1	TRBV6-5	TGTGCCAGCAGTTACTCGACCTCCAGGACAGGGGGGCATGGCTACACCTTC	CASSYSTSRTGGHGYTF
TRBJ1-2	.	TRBD1	TRBV4-3	TGCGCCAGCAGCCAAGGCCTAATAGGGGGCCACTATGGCTACACCTTC	CASSQGLIGGHYGYTF
TRBJ2-1	.	.	TRBV28	TGTGCCAGCAGTTTGAGGGTCCGCGGGACGTTCTTC	CASSLRVRGTFF
TRBJ1-2	.	.	TRBV28	TGTGCCAGCAGCCGACGGAACCTTAACTATGGCCACACCTTC	CASSRRNLNYGHTF
TRBJ1-5	.	.	TRBV12-3/TRBV12-4	TGTGCCAGCAGTTCCCGCGGGGGGATTCAGCCCCAGCATTTT	CASSSRGGIQPQHF
TRBJ1-1	.	.	TRBV20-1	TGCAGTGCTTCCCCGGGACATATGAACACTGAAGCTTTCTTT	CSASPGHMNTEAFF
TRBJ2-3	few	TRBD1	TRBV30	TGTGCCTGGAGACGGACAGGGGATACGCAGTATTTT	CAWRRTGDTQYF
TRBJ2-1	few	TRBD2	TRBV12-3/TRBV12-4	TGTGCCAGCCAACCCGTTTGGACTAGCGGTTACAATGAGCAGTTCTTC	CASQPVWTSGYNEQFF
TRBJ2-1	few	.	TRBV6-1	TGTGCCAGCAGTGAAGGGGTAAGAACCTACAATGAGCAGTTCTTC	CASSEGVRTYNEQFF
TRBJ2-1	.	.	TRBV5-1	TGCGCCAGCAGCTTGCAGACTGGTTCGGATGAGCAGTTCTTC	CASSLQTGSDEQFF
TRBJ2-5	.	.	TRBV19	TGTGCCAGTAGTAGGATTACAACAGGGATTGAGACCCAGTACTTC	CASSRITTGIETQYF
TRBJ1-5	.	.	TRBV5-5	TGTGCCAGCAGACTGGGGCGGGATGGCAATCAGCCCCAGCATTTT	CASRLGRDGNQPQHF
TRBJ1-5	few	.	TRBV20-1	TGCAGTGCTAGAGCACAGGGCTATCAGCCCCAGCATTTT	CSARAQGYQPQHF
TRBJ2-1	few	.	TRBV30	TGTGCCTGGCCCGGGGGCACGGGGGAGCAGTTCTTC	CAWPGGTGEQFF
TRBJ2-7	few	.	TRBV6-5	TGTGCCAGCAGTTACTCCGGCGATTCCTACGAGCAGTACTTC	CASSYSGDSYEQYF
TRBJ2-7	.	.	TRBV6-1	TGTGCCAGCAGGGTGGCCGGGGGATCCTACGAGCAGTACTTC	CASRVAGGSYEQYF